This T cell receptor beta chain was sequenced during a study of identical twins (dated by TCRdb to the mid-2010s). Regarding the research as a whole: To test whether fetal clonotypes persist, the study used deep sequencing on TCR alpha and beta repertoires from monozygotic twins, unrelated adults of various ages, and cord blood. To rule out contamination, replicate twin experiments were performed at different times with different library preparation protocols. What the work shows at the level of the full study, not this receptor alone: Excess twin sharing in beta out-of-frame sequences was weaker because fewer shared sequences lowered the signal-to-noise ratio. Compared with coincidental sharing between unrelated individuals, an excess of low generation-probability sequences was observed among out-of-frame TCR alpha sequences shared between twins. In monozygotic twins, out-of-frame TCR alpha sharing was systematically underestimated by recombination models, although the models agreed with sharing between unrelated individuals. Zero-insertion analyses could be partly confounded by invariant T cells such as MAIT and iNKT, although diverse VJ usage argued against such confounding for most clonotypes. Conclusions relied on cross-sectional statistical analysis, since the same donors could not be followed over many years. Abundant cord blood beta clonotypes carried fewer insertions; young adult naive repertoires showed a weaker similar trend, while memory repertoires showed none.

The protocol used for the library was 5' RACE. Reads for this sample came from an Illumina HiSeq 2000. A universal primer binding site was added through template switching, and the final cDNA carried a unique molecular identifier so that TCR cDNA molecules could be counted accurately. Specific primers in the conserved constant-segment region were used to synthesize first-strand cDNA for TCR alpha and beta chains. To control for contamination, each cDNA library was double barcoded with a SMART-Mk sample barcode plus Illumina barcodes. TruSeq adapter sequences along with Illumina sample barcodes were introduced in two successive PCR steps. The TCR alpha and beta cDNA libraries were sequenced on the Illumina HiSeq platform using custom primers. For the original study's pipeline: MiGEC processed the raw reads to extract unique molecular identifiers, while MiXCR was used to determine the CDR3 positions. For each individual, recombination models were inferred using an EM algorithm with the repgenHMM and IGoR tools. The tcR package in R was used for shared clonotype analysis, with sharing normalized by the product of cloneset sizes. To study raw recombination free of thymic and clonal selection effects, out-of-frame nonproductive sequences were analyzed. In TCRdb, the public reads were trimmed at Q25 with fastp and aligned with MiXCR, with productive beta chains retained. Rows are unified per CDR3 protein, each entry keeping the most common DNA and genes. The V and J calls follow TCRdb's processing rather than the paper's. The sample table shows fewer than 800,000 distinct CDR3 sequences, and around 7.5% are seen once. The ten largest clones add up to roughly 1.6% of the sample.

The CDR3 contains 17 residues, cysteine and phenylalanine counted. The entry retains the CDR3 DNA only, 51 bases that are in frame from base 1. Compared with germline, V lacks 4 bases and J lacks 7 bases; bases without a gene match: 18. Via the germline V gene (reference sequence), CDR1 is LNHDA and CDR2 SQIVND. Every donor in the study was a healthy Caucasian. Three pairs of female monozygotic twins, all aged roughly 18 to 29 years, made up the twin cohort. Peripheral blood mononuclear cells were used as the source from which RNA for TCR libraries was isolated. A note on this clonotype: It has no known antigen specificity. Nothing much larger sits one base from this clone, and base qualities are not available.

This same sample was also taken into another study, of yellow fever vaccine responses in identical twins. Per the second study: The authors reported that the T cell response to vaccination in identical twins appeared partly convergent and partly personalized. The study precisely tracked vaccine-responding T cell clones in identical twins.

Sequencing was performed on PBMCs. The V and J genes are TRBV19 and TRBJ2-7; 8 of the junction bases match TRBD2. This TCR was recovered from a woman aged 18-29 years in good health. The bases are TGTGCCAGTAGTACTCACTCGGGGGGGACGGCCCCTAAAGAGCAGTACTTC. Translated, this gives CASSTHSGGTAPKEQYF.